The sample holds a few counts of the clone carrying this TCR beta chain. The CDR3 sequence is 13 residues long. Germline V gene data show CDR1 as LGHNA and CDR2 as YSLEER. With 3 bases removed from V and 0 bases from J, the gap between germline ends came to 6 bases. TCRdb re-called the RT-PCR reads through MiXCR, storing one row per CDR3 protein. The sample includes more than 550,000 distinct CDR3 sequences, 11% to 15% of them seen just once. V and J are TRBV4-3 and TRBJ2-7, with D tentatively TRBD1 (5 bases). The receptor was derived from a female donor in good health, serving as a healthy control. The sequenced material came from memory CD4+ T cells from blood. Here the CDR3 DNA reads TGCGCCAGCAGCCAGGGGCCCTCCTACGAGCAGTACTTC. Translation: CASSQGPSYEQYF.